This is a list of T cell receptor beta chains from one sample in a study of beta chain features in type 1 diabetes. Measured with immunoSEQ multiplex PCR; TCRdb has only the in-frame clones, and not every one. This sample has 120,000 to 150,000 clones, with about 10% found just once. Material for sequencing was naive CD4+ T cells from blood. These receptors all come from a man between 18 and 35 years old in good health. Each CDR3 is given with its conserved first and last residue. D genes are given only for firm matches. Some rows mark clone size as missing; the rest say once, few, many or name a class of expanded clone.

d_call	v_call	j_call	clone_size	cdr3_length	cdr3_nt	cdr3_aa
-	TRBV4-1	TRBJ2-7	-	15	TGCGCCAGCAGCCAAGACAGGGCCAGCTCCTACGAGCAGTACTTC	CASSQDRASSYEQYF
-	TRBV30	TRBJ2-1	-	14	TGTGCCTGGAGTGGATCTGTGCGGGACAATGAGCAGTTCTTC	CAWSGSVRDNEQFF
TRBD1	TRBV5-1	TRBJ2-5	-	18	TGCGCCAGCAGCTTGTCGGGACAGGGGGCAGGATTGGGAGAGACCCAGTACTTC	CASSLSGQGAGLGETQYF
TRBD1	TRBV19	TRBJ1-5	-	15	TGTGCCAGTAGTATAGTCAGGGGGGACAATCAGCCCCAGCATTTT	CASSIVRGDNQPQHF
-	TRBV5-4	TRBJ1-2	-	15	TGTGCCAGCAGTTCCTTCTCCGACAGGAACTATGGCTACACCTTC	CASSSFSDRNYGYTF
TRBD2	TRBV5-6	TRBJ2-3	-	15	TGTGCCAGCAGCTTACTAGCGGGAGGCACAGATACGCAGTATTTT	CASSLLAGGTDTQYF
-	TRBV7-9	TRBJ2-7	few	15	TGTGCCAGCAGCGGCCGCGGGCAACGGAGCTACGAGCAGTACTTC	CASSGRGQRSYEQYF
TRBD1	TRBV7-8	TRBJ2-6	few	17	TGTGCCAGCAGCTTCGCAACAGGGGGATCTGGGGCCAACGTCCTGACTTTC	CASSFATGGSGANVLTF
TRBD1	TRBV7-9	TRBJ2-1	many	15	TGTGCCAGCAACGACAGGGTCAGCTCCTACAATGAGCAGTTCTTC	CASNDRVSSYNEQFF
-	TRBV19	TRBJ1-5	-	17	TGTGCCAGTAGTATGTTGTCGGGGGTGGTATTCAATCAGCCCCAGCATTTT	CASSMLSGVVFNQPQHF
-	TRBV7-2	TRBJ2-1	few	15	TGTGCCAGCAGCTTATTTGGCAGGGCGAGGAATGAGCAGTTCTTC	CASSLFGRARNEQFF
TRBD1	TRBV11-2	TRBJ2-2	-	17	TGTGCCAGCAGCTTAGGAGGGACAGGGGTCAACACCGGGGAGCTGTTTTTT	CASSLGGTGVNTGELFF
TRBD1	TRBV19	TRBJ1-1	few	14	TGTGCCAGTAGTCCGCTGGACAGGGGCGCTGAAGCTTTCTTT	CASSPLDRGAEAFF
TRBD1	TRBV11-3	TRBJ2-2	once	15	TGTGCCAGCAGCTTAGGGGGACAGGGTCCCGGGGAGCTGTTTTTT	CASSLGGQGPGELFF
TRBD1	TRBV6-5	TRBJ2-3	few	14	TGTGCCAGCAGTTACGGGACAGGGTCAGATACGCAGTATTTT	CASSYGTGSDTQYF
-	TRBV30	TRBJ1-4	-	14	TGTGCCTGGAGTGTGGGGACAAGGAGGGAAAAACTGTTTTTT	CAWSVGTRREKLFF
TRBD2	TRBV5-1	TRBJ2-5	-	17	TGCGCCAGCAGTACAGCGGGGGGGCCCGGGTCAAAAGAGACCCAGTACTTC	CASSTAGGPGSKETQYF
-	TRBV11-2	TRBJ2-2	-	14	TGTGCCAGCAGCTTAAGGTCGGGGAAGGGGGAGCTGTTTTTT	CASSLRSGKGELFF
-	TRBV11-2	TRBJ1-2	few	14	TGTGCCAGCAGCCCACGGGACACCCGACGGGGCTACACCTTC	CASSPRDTRRGYTF
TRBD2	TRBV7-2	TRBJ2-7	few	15	TGTGCCAGCAGCTTATTCGGGACTAGCGGCTACGAGCAGTACTTC	CASSLFGTSGYEQYF
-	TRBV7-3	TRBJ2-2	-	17	TGTGCCAGCAGCCCCCGGACAGCGAATGCGAACACCGGGGAGCTGTTTTTT	CASSPRTANANTGELFF
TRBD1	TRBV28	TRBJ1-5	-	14	TGTGCCAGTGGCGAGGGGGCCAGCAATCAGCCCCAGCATTTT	CASGEGASNQPQHF
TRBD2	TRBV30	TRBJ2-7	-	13	TGTGCCTGGGCCGGGACTAGCGGGGGGGCCCCGCACTTC	CAWAGTSGGAPHF
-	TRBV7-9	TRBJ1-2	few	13	TGTGCCAGCAGCTCAACAGTAAACTATGGCTACACCTTC	CASSSTVNYGYTF
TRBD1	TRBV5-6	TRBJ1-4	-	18	TGTGCCAGCAGCTTGCCGGGCAGGGGGCAGCCGGGGAGTGAAAAACTGTTTTTT	CASSLPGRGQPGSEKLFF
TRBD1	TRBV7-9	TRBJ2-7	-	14	TGTGCCAGCAACGTTGGGGACAGTTCCTACGAGCAGTACTTC	CASNVGDSSYEQYF
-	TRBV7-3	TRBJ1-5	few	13	TGTGCCAGCAGCTTAACGGCGGATCAGCCCCAGCATTTT	CASSLTADQPQHF
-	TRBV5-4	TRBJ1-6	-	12	TGTGCCAGCAGTGACAGCAATTCACCCCTCCACTTT	CASSDSNSPLHF
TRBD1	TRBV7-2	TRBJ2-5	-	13	TGTGCCAGCAGGGGACAGGGGACAGAGACCCAGTACTTC	CASRGQGTETQYF
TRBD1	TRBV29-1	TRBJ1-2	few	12	TGCAGCGTCGACAGGGACTTCTATGGCTACACCTTC	CSVDRDFYGYTF
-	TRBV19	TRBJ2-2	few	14	TGTGCCAGTAGTAGTAGGGGAAACACCGGGGAGCTGTTTTTT	CASSSRGNTGELFF
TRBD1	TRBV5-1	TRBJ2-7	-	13	TGCGCCAGCCGGATTGGGACAGGCTACGAGCAGTACTTC	CASRIGTGYEQYF
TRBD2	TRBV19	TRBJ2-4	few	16	TGTGCCAGTACTACTAGCGGGGACCTAGCCAAAAACATTCAGTACTTC	CASTTSGDLAKNIQYF
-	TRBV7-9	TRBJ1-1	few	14	TGTGCCAGCAGCTCAAACAGGTTGAACACTGAAGCTTTCTTT	CASSSNRLNTEAFF
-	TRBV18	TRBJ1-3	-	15	TGTGCCAGCTCACCACCGTCGGCAGGGGGAAACACCATATATTTT	CASSPPSAGGNTIYF
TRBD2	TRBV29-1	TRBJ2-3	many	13	TGCAGCGCTGGACTCGCGGGGGCAGATACGCAGTATTTT	CSAGLAGADTQYF
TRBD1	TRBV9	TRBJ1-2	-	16	TGTGCCAGCAGCGAGAGGACAGGAAAGATGAACTATGGCTACACCTTC	CASSERTGKMNYGYTF
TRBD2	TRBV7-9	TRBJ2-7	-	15	TGTGCCAGCAGCTTAGTTAGCGGGGGGATCTACGAGCAGTACTTC	CASSLVSGGIYEQYF
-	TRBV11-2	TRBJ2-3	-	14	TGTGCCAGCAGCTTAGGCGGGGCCGTAGATACGCAGTATTTT	CASSLGGAVDTQYF
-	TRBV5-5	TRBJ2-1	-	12	TGTGCCAGCAGCTCGCAGGTGGGCGAGCAGTTCTTC	CASSSQVGEQFF
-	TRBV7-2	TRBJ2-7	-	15	TGTGCCAGCAGCGCAACCCGGGACTTTGCCTACGAGCAGTACTTC	CASSATRDFAYEQYF
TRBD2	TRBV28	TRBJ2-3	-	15	TGTGCCAGCAGGAGCCCGGGGGGGCCCACAGATACGCAGTATTTT	CASRSPGGPTDTQYF
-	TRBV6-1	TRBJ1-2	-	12	TGTGCCAGCAGTTTCGACAGGATAGTCTACACCTTC	CASSFDRIVYTF
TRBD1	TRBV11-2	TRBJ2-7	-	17	TGTGCCAGCAGCTTAGATGTCGGACAGGGGGCCTCGTATGAGCAGTACTTC	CASSLDVGQGASYEQYF
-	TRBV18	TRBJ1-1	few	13	TGTGCCAGCTCACCAGGAGAGGACACTGAAGCTTTCTTT	CASSPGEDTEAFF
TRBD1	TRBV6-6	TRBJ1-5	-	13	TGTGCCAGCAGAGGACAGGCTGATCAGCCCCAGCATTTT	CASRGQADQPQHF
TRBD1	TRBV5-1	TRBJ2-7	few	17	TGCGCCAGCAGCTTAGTGACAGGGGCCCTTAGCTCCTACGAGCAGTACTTC	CASSLVTGALSSYEQYF
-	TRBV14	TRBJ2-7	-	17	TGTGCCAGCAGCCTAACCACTTATCAGCGGGCGGTATACGAGCAGTACTTC	CASSLTTYQRAVYEQYF